Given below is one T cell receptor beta chain in context. It was with unique molecular identifiers that the TCRbeta library was prepared. TCRdb passed the PCR reads through MiXCR, listing each CDR3 protein once. The sample shows roughly 590,000 distinct CDR3 sequences, around 17% of them seen only once. The data were taken from a study of T-cell reconstitution after alpha-beta-depleted transplantation in children. The CDR3 runs to 15 residues. Germline CDR1 SGHAT, CDR2 FQNNGV. Trimming shortened V by 5 bases and J by 1 base, and 15 bases separated the two germline ends. The V and J genes are TRBV11-2 and TRBJ2-7, with D perhaps matching TRBD2 (8 bases). The sequence derives from a human donor who donated a stem cell graft to a child with acute myeloid leukemia. The sample in question was PBMCs from the stem cell graft donor, obtained from the stem cell graft. The DNA of the CDR3 is TGTGCCAGCAGCCCCGGGAGGGGGCCATCCTACGAGCAGTACTTC. Residues: CASSPGRGPSYEQYF.